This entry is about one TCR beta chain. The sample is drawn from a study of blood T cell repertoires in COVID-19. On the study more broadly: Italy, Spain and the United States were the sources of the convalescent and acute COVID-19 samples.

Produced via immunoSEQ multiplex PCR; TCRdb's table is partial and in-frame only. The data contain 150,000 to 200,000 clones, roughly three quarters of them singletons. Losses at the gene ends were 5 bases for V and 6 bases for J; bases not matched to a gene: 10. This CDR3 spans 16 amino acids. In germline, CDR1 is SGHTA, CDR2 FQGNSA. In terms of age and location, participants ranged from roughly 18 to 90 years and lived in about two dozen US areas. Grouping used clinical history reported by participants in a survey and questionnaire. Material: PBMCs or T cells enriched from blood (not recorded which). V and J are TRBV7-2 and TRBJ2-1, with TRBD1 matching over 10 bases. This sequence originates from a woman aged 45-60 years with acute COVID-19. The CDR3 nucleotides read TGTGCCAGCAGCACGCCCCCGGGACAGGGGAGCAATGAGCAGTTCTTC. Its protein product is CASSTPPGQGSNEQFF.